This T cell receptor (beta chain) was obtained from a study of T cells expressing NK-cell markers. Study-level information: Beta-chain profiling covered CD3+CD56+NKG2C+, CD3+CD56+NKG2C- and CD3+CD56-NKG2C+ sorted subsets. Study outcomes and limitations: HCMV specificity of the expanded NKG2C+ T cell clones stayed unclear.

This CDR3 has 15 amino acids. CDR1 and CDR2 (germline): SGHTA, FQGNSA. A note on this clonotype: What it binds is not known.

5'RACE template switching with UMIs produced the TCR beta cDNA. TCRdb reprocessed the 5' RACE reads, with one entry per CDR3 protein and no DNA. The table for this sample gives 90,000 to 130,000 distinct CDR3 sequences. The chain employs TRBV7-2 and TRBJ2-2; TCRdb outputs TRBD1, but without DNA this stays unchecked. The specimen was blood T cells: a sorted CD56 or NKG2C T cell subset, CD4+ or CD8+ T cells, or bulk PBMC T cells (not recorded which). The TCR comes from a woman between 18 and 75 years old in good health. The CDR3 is CASSPLTGLTGELFF. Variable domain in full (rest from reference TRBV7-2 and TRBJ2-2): GAGVSQSPSNKVTEKGKDVELRCDPISGHTALYWYRQSLGQGLEFLIYFQGNSAPDKSGLPSDRFSAERTGGSVSTLTIQRTQQEDSAVYLCASSPLTGLTGELFFGEGSRLTVL.